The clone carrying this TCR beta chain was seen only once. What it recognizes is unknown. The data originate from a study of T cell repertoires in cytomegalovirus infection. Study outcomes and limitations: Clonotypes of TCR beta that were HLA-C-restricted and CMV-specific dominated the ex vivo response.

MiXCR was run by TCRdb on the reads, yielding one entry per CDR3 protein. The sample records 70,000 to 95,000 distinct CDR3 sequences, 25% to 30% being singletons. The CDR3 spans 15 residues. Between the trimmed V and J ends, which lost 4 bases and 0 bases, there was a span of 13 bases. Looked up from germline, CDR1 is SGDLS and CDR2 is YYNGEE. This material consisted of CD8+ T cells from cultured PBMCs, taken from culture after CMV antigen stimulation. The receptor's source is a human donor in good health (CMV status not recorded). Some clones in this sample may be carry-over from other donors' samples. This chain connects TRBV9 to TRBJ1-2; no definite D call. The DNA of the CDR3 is TGTGCCAGCAGCCCCCGGAACGCTGCTAACTATGGCTACACCTTC. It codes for CASSPRNAANYGYTF.